These T cell receptor beta chains were read from a single sample in a study of identical twins. Each CDR3 protein gets one entry after TCRdb re-called the 5' RACE reads with MiXCR. The sample has approximately 690,000 distinct CDR3 sequences, roughly 6% seen once. Source material: naive T cells sorted from blood. The receptor source for this set is a young man in good health. Each CDR3 is given with its conserved first and last residue.

CDR3 protein: CASLTGFSGRPYNEQFF
J gene: TRBJ2-1
V gene: TRBV7-6

CDR3 protein: CASSETGLAVNEQFF
J gene: TRBJ2-1
V gene: TRBV4-2

CDR3 protein: CASSFYSSDTGELFF
J gene: TRBJ2-2
V gene: TRBV5-1

CDR3 protein: CASSQDLLDTQYF
J gene: TRBJ2-3
V gene: TRBV4-1

CDR3 protein: CASSHRGLGSGNTIYF
J gene: TRBJ1-3
V gene: TRBV6-5

CDR3 protein: CSARDKREDLRTGELFF
J gene: TRBJ2-2
V gene: TRBV20-1

CDR3 protein: CASSPTPFTGELFF
J gene: TRBJ2-2
V gene: TRBV12-3/TRBV12-4

CDR3 protein: CASSLGGRYADTQYF
J gene: TRBJ2-3
V gene: TRBV12-3/TRBV12-4

CDR3 protein: CASSPPSGRRNEQFF
J gene: TRBJ2-1
V gene: TRBV18

CDR3 protein: CASRPQNNEQFF
J gene: TRBJ2-1
V gene: TRBV28

CDR3 protein: CASSPDTMVPTSYNEQFF
J gene: TRBJ2-1
V gene: TRBV4-3

CDR3 protein: CASSTGPILYEQFF
J gene: TRBJ2-1
V gene: TRBV6-1

CDR3 protein: CASSVGGERDSPLHF
J gene: TRBJ1-6
V gene: TRBV9

CDR3 protein: CSARVAYNEQFF
J gene: TRBJ2-1
V gene: TRBV20-1

CDR3 protein: CASRRTGVYQETQYF
J gene: TRBJ2-5
V gene: TRBV27

CDR3 protein: CASGCTDTQYF
J gene: TRBJ2-3
V gene: TRBV2

CDR3 protein: CASSSPGREETQYF
J gene: TRBJ2-5
V gene: TRBV27

CDR3 protein: CSAPPGTAQETQYF
J gene: TRBJ2-5
V gene: TRBV20-1

CDR3 protein: CASQTGRGNEQFF
J gene: TRBJ2-1
V gene: TRBV2

CDR3 protein: CASSETGRYTGELFF
J gene: TRBJ2-2
V gene: TRBV25-1

CDR3 protein: CASSFWPGLSTPSSYNEQFF
J gene: TRBJ2-1
V gene: TRBV5-4

CDR3 protein: CASSLTRDVGGEQFF
J gene: TRBJ2-1
V gene: TRBV7-3

CDR3 protein: CASSLTGNNQPQHF
J gene: TRBJ1-5
V gene: TRBV5-1

CDR3 protein: CASRGLHDNEQFF
J gene: TRBJ2-1
V gene: TRBV5-1

CDR3 protein: CASTLKGAQAAEAFF
J gene: TRBJ1-1
V gene: TRBV7-9

CDR3 protein: CASSYSPSGVSGELFF
J gene: TRBJ2-2
V gene: TRBV6-5

CDR3 protein: CSGDSGRALGNEQFF
J gene: TRBJ2-1
V gene: TRBV29-1

CDR3 protein: CASSPSARGSYEQYF
J gene: TRBJ2-7
V gene: TRBV7-2

CDR3 protein: CASSLDRGNTGVLFF
J gene: TRBJ2-2
V gene: TRBV5-1

CDR3 protein: CASSLSRLAGVQGETQYF
J gene: TRBJ2-5
V gene: TRBV5-1

CDR3 protein: CASSLSDRWTEAFF
J gene: TRBJ1-1
V gene: TRBV27

CDR3 protein: CASSRGLLNTGELFF
J gene: TRBJ2-2
V gene: TRBV19

CDR3 protein: CATSSSQGNTGELFF
J gene: TRBJ2-2
V gene: TRBV24-1

CDR3 protein: CASSLFRELFF
J gene: TRBJ2-2
V gene: TRBV12-3/TRBV12-4

CDR3 protein: CATSVGAGNQETQYF
J gene: TRBJ2-5
V gene: TRBV24-1

CDR3 protein: CRPEGRSSYNEQFF
J gene: TRBJ2-1
V gene: TRBV20-1

CDR3 protein: CAISKGQGISNEQFF
J gene: TRBJ2-1
V gene: TRBV10-3

CDR3 protein: CASSVMAGTSTDTQYF
J gene: TRBJ2-3
V gene: TRBV2

CDR3 protein: CASRPTQGINNEKLFF
J gene: TRBJ1-4
V gene: TRBV6-1

CDR3 protein: CASSAGLAAYNEQFF
J gene: TRBJ2-1
V gene: TRBV6-1

CDR3 protein: CASSHPRIDRGHRDGYTF
J gene: TRBJ1-2
V gene: TRBV6-5

CDR3 protein: CASSVAGNEQYF
J gene: TRBJ2-7
V gene: TRBV5-5

CDR3 protein: CASSPGPTPTYEQYF
J gene: TRBJ2-7
V gene: TRBV7-2

CDR3 protein: CSAPMSGSSTDTQYF
J gene: TRBJ2-3
V gene: TRBV20-1

CDR3 protein: CASSQEGVANEKLFF
J gene: TRBJ1-4
V gene: TRBV3-1

CDR3 protein: CASSLLGGGSGANVLTF
J gene: TRBJ2-6
V gene: TRBV19

CDR3 protein: CASSQDEEGGAFF
J gene: TRBJ1-1
V gene: TRBV4-1

CDR3 protein: CASKRENTEAFF
J gene: TRBJ1-1
V gene: TRBV5-1

CDR3 protein: CASSPSLAGYEQYF
J gene: TRBJ2-7
V gene: TRBV7-2

CDR3 protein: CARGADNEQFF
J gene: TRBJ2-1
V gene: TRBV5-5

CDR3 protein: CSGQEGTYNEQFF
J gene: TRBJ2-1
V gene: TRBV20-1

CDR3 protein: CASRSWGPGTAVNEQFF
J gene: TRBJ2-1
V gene: TRBV5-1

CDR3 protein: CASRPRTGPESNQPQHF
J gene: TRBJ1-5
V gene: TRBV6-1

CDR3 protein: CASSTDDYGYTF
J gene: TRBJ1-2
V gene: TRBV6-5

CDR3 protein: CASSPLQSGNTIYF
J gene: TRBJ1-3
V gene: TRBV18

CDR3 protein: CASSSRTDGNTDTQYF
J gene: TRBJ2-3
V gene: TRBV28

CDR3 protein: CSVRGGHEQYF
J gene: TRBJ2-7
V gene: TRBV29-1